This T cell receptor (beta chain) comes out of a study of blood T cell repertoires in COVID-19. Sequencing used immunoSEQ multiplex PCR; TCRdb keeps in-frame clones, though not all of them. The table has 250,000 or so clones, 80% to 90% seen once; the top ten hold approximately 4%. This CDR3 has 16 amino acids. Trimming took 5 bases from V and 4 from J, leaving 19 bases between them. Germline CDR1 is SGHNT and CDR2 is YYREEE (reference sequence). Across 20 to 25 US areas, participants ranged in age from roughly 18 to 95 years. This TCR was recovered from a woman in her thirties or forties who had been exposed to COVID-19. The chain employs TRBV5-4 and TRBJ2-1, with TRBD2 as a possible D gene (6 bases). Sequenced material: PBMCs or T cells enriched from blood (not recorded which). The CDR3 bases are TGTGCCAGCAGGAAGTCCCGGGACTCCCCTTACAATGAGCAGTTCTTC. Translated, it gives CASRKSRDSPYNEQFF.